The source of this T cell receptor (beta chain) is a study of blood T cell repertoires in COVID-19. The overall study: The samples span acute and convalescent COVID-19 from the United States, Italy and Spain. The cDNA or gDNA used as material had been derived from T cells, B-cell-depleted T cells, or PBMCs.

Methods used by the authors: Estimation of nucleated cell counts relied on the amplification of reference gene primers. The repertoire was sequenced with immunoSEQ multiplex PCR; TCRdb's copy has only in-frame clones and lacks some. Clonal size and the V and J genes are those of that table, whereas D and trimming came from the DNA. In the table there are 80,000 to 100,000 clones, over 60% of which are singletons. The clonotype originates from a man aged 50 to 60 who had recovered from COVID-19. Sequencing was performed on peripheral blood.

The CDR3 DNA reads TGCGCCAGCAGCTTGACAGGGGTATCTGGCTACACCTTC. This sequence encodes CASSLTGVSGYTF. The chain links TRBV5-1 to TRBJ1-2; 7 nucleotides line up with TRBD1. The J segment lost 7 bases and the V segment lost 1 base, leaving 4 bases of the junction unmatched. CDR1 and CDR2 from the germline V gene are SGHRS and YFSETQ. The CDR3 totals 13 residues.